This passage covers 10 T cell receptor beta chains from one sample sequenced in a study of T cells after yellow fever vaccination. Each CDR3 protein gets one entry after TCRdb re-called the 5' RACE reads with MiXCR. The table has a few hundred thousand distinct CDR3 sequences, roughly 8.7% seen once; the top ten hold 3% to 3.5%. The input for sequencing was CD4+ T cells sorted from PBMCs, taken 5 days after the yellow fever booster vaccination. These receptors were collected from a man between 18 and 35 years old who received the YFV17D yellow fever vaccine.

The rearrangement links TRBV7-3 to TRBJ2-6; D not resolved. Trimming stripped 1 base from V and 0 bases from J, with 13 bases between. Per germline, CDR1 SGHTA and CDR2 FQGTGA. The CDR3 has 18 amino acids. The CDR3 sequence is CASSLMGIGLSGANVLTF. CDR3 DNA sequence: TGTGCCAGCAGCTTAATGGGTATCGGGCTCTCTGGGGCCAACGTCCTGACTTTC.

This clonotype was observed a few times. CDR3 amino acids: CSARDLSGGNTGELFF. CDR3 DNA sequence: TGCAGTGCTAGAGATCTCAGCGGGGGGAACACCGGGGAGCTGTTTTTT. The chain carries TRBV20-1 and TRBJ2-2, with 8 bases fitting TRBD2. J was trimmed by 1 base and V by 0 bases; bases with no gene match: 4. Germline CDR1 reads DFQATT; CDR2 reads SNEGSKA (reference sequence). This CDR3 has 16 residues.

In this sample, this clonotype turned up a few times. The chain combines TRBV19 with TRBJ1-6; 7 nucleotides line up with TRBD1. The germline V gene has CDR1 LNHDA and CDR2 SQIVND (reference sequence). Trimming cost V 3 bases and J 8 bases; bases outside gene matches: 4. The CDR3 is made up of 14 amino acids. CDR3 residues: CASSIGQVDSPLHF. CDR3 bases: TGTGCCAGTAGTATTGGACAGGTGGATTCACCCCTCCACTTT.

This clonotype appeared a few times. The chain recombines TRBV4-1 with TRBJ2-1; 15 bases map to TRBD2. Germline trimming cut 2 bases from V and 1 base from J; bases unmatched to any gene: 15. The germline V gene encodes CDR1 MGHRA and CDR2 YSYEKL. The CDR3 spans 22 residues. Written as DNA, the CDR3 is TGCGCCAGCAGCCAACCGGGACTAGCGGGGGGCGTTTCGTCGACTTCCTACAATGAGCAGTTCTTC. This sequence encodes CASSQPGLAGGVSSTSYNEQFF.

In its sample, this clonotype was seen many times. The chain recombines TRBV11-2 with TRBJ1-2, with 7 nucleotides matching TRBD1. From germline, CDR1 is SGHAT and CDR2 FQNNGV. J was trimmed by 4 bases and V by 4 bases; bases with no gene match: 6. The CDR3 runs 14 residues. For the CDR3, the DNA is TGTGCCAGCAGCTCCGTCCGACAGGGCTATGGCTACACCTTC. Its protein is CASSSVRQGYGYTF.

This clonotype was recorded many times. The V and J genes are TRBV18 and TRBJ2-5; D uncertain. Per germline, CDR1 KGHSH and CDR2 LQKENI. The CDR3 sequence is 14 residues long. Trimming left V 2 bases short and J 3 bases short, with 10 bases between. The CDR3 spells CASSPGVAEETQYF. The CDR3 coding sequence is TGTGCCAGCTCACCAGGGGTCGCGGAAGAGACCCAGTACTTC.

About this clonotype: A junction boundary mismatches the germline segment, possibly from a read error. The rearrangement joins TRBV9 to TRBJ1-1, with TRBD1 identical over 7 bases. The length of the CDR3 is 19 residues. Germline CDR1 is SGDLS and CDR2 is YYNGEE. The CDR3 reads CASSVGTYGTASSNTEVFF. The CDR3 nucleotides read TGTGCCAGCAGCGTGGGAACCTACGGGACAGCCTCTAGTAACACTGAAGTTTTCTTT.

This clonotype was seen a handful of times. The V and J genes are TRBV29-1 and TRBJ1-2; 7 nucleotides line up with TRBD1. CDR1 and CDR2 (germline): SQVTM, ANQGSEA. This CDR3 has 14 amino acids. With V trimmed by 4 bases and J by 4 bases, 9 bases remained unmatched. The CDR3 spells CSVATGVKGYGYTF. In DNA, the CDR3 is TGCAGCGTTGCAACAGGGGTGAAGGGCTATGGCTACACCTTC. The variable domain in full, with the rest retrieved from reference TRBV29-1 and TRBJ1-2, is SAVISQKPSRDICQRGTSLTIQCQVDSQVTMMFWYRQQPGQSLTLIATANQGSEATYESGFVIDKFPISRPNLTFSTLTVSNMSPEDSSIYLCSVATGVKGYGYTFGSGTRLTVV.

The chain employs TRBV7-8 and TRBJ2-2, with unresolved D. The CDR3 sequence is 14 residues long. The V end lost 8 bases, the J end lost 5 bases, and 15 bases lay between the germline ends. Looked up from germline, CDR1 is SGHVS and CDR2 is FQNEAQ. The CDR3 protein is CASGKRAGTGELFF. CDR3 nucleotides: TGTGCCAGCGGGAAAAGGGCCGGGACCGGGGAGCTGTTTTTT.

The chain has TRBV5-6 and TRBJ1-4; 7 nucleotides agree with TRBD1. V trimming: 1 base; J trimming: 5 bases; junction bases outside the gene matches: 5. This CDR3 region has 15 residues. Germline CDR1 SGHDT, CDR2 YYEEEE. In nucleotides, the CDR3 is TGTGCCAGCAGCTTGATGGCAGGGGGGAATGAAAAACTGTTTTTT. It is translated as CASSLMAGGNEKLFF.